This T cell receptor (beta chain) originates from a study of T cells expressing NK-cell markers. Findings and caveats of the study: Once again these clonotypes came out on top in the CD3+CD56-NKG2C+ fraction of a few donors.

A 5'RACE template switching approach incorporating UMIs was used to make TCR beta cDNA. From the 5' RACE reads, TCRdb lists one entry per CDR3 protein and no DNA. This sample's clone table lists 350,000 to 500,000 distinct CDR3 sequences. The CDR3 runs to 14 residues. Germline V gene lookup returns CDR1 SGHRS and CDR2 YFSETQ. Details on this clonotype: Antigen specificity is unknown.

The sequence derives from a woman aged 18 to 75 in good health. Material: blood T cells: a sorted CD56 or NKG2C T cell subset, CD4+ or CD8+ T cells, or bulk PBMC T cells (not recorded which). V usage is TRBV5-1 and J usage is TRBJ2-2; TCRdb's D gene call, TRBD1, goes unchecked for lack of DNA. CDR3 region: CASRVQGTAGELFF.